The text below deals with one T cell receptor beta chain. Its antigen is unknown. No quality values exist for individual bases; no much larger clone is one base distant. Unmatched junction bases come to 4, with V trimmed by 4 bases and J by 3 bases. Counted from cysteine to phenylalanine, this CDR3 has 16 amino acids. CDR3 DNA only is kept here, 48 bases in frame from base 1. CDR1 and CDR2, per the germline V gene, are SGHRS and YFSETQ. Enrolling through a virtual design, the prospective study's participants ranged in age from roughly 18 to 95 years and lived across approximately 25 United States geographic areas. Cohort assignment in the prospective study relied on participant-reported clinical history from a screening survey and a study questionnaire. Recovered participants in ImmuneRACE Cohort 3 were defined by two consecutive negative NP/OP PCR tests, clearance by a healthcare professional, or resolution of symptoms. Each participant in the prospective study had whole blood, serum and a nasopharyngeal or oropharyngeal swab collected by mobile phlebotomists. Over a 2-month period, participants in the prospective study had the option of providing additional blood draws and questionnaires. Blood samples from the prospective study were shipped frozen or at room temperature prior to DNA extraction.

The data originate from a study of blood T cell repertoires in COVID-19 (dated by TCRdb to the early 2020s). In terms of the full investigation: Samples from collaborators originated in the United States, Italy and Spain and spanned both the acute and convalescent phases of COVID-19. The prospective study material was composed of cDNA or gDNA derived from T cells, B-cell-depleted T cells, or PBMCs. Deeply sampled blood TCRbeta repertoires from subjects exposed to, actively infected with, or recovered from COVID-19 were included in the dataset. A freely available public database, intended as a resource for researchers studying the immune response to SARS-CoV-2, is where the repertoires were released. Samples were obtained from the ongoing ImmuneRACE study (first 160 participants) and from some 1,200 subjects provided by 6 global collaborators. The sample metadata nearly always contained a de-identified subject ID, COVID-19 status, age in years and sex. HLA class I and class II types, where available, came from metadata supplied by the sample provider rather than from assay-based typing. What the study reported, not specific to this receptor: The amount of clinical and demographic metadata varied by source and participant and was provided uncurated.

TCRbeta CDR3 regions were amplified from genomic DNA by means of the immunoSEQ Assay, a bias-controlled multiplex PCR. On the authors' methods: The number of nucleated cells in each sample was estimated by amplification of reference gene primers within the assay. To quantify the absolute abundance of each unique TCRbeta CDR3 rearrangement, sequence reads were collapsed and filtered. Productive Simpson clonality was computed per sample as the square root of Simpson's diversity index over productive rearrangements. TCRdb retrieved this table from immuneACCESS and kept in-frame rearrangements only. Not all clones are present; in checked studies, unresolved V genes account for under half, and no reason is known for the remainder. V and J calls plus clone size are reproduced from that table; the DNA served to infer D and trimming. In all, the sample holds around 310,000 clones, and around 92% of those were seen once. The ten top clones hold over 9% of the sample.

Recombination joined TRBV5-1 with TRBJ1-4; 12 nucleotides in the junction match TRBD1. The clonotype was recovered from a woman aged 25 to 45 who had recovered from COVID-19. The sample was PBMCs or T cells enriched from blood (not recorded which). The CDR3 reads as follows: CASSEGQGAANEKLFF. The nucleotide sequence reads as follows: TGCGCCAGCAGCGAGGGACAGGGGGCGGCTAATGAAAAACTGTTTTTT. Reference TRBV5-1 and TRBJ1-4 genes cover what lies past the CDR3, so the full variable domain is KAGVTQTPRYLIKTRGQQVTLSCSPISGHRSVSWYQQTPGQGLQFLFEYFSETQRNKGNFPGRFSGRQFSNSRSEMNVSTLELGDSALYLCASSEGQGAANEKLFFGSGTQLSVL.